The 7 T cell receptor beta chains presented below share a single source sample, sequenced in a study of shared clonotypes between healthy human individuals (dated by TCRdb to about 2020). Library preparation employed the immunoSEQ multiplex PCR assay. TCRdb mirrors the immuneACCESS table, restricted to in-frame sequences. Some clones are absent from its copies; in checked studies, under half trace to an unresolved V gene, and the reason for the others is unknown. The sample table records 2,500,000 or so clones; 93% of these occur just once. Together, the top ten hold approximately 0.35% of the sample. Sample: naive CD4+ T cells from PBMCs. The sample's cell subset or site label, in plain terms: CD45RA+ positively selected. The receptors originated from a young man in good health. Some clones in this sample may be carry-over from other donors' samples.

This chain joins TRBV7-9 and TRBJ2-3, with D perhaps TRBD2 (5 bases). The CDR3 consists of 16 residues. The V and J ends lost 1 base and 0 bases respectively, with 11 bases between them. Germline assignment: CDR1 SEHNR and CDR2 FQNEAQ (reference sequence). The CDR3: CASSLGGGGSTDTQYF. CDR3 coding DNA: TGTGCCAGCAGCTTAGGGGGTGGCGGGAGCACAGATACGCAGTATTTT.

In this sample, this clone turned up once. The CDR3 spells CASSLPTGGNYGYTF. The CDR3 DNA sequence: TGTGCCAGCAGTTTGCCGACAGGGGGTAACTATGGCTACACCTTC. This chain joins TRBV28 and TRBJ1-2; 9 bases are shared with TRBD1. Trimming removed 3 bases from V and 1 base from J; junction bases left unmatched: 3. Germline-derived CDR1 and CDR2 are MDHEN and SYDVKM. The CDR3 has 15 residues.

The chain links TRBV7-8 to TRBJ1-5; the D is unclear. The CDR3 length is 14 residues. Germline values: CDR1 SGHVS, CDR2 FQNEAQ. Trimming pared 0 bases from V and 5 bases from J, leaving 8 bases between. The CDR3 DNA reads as TGTGCCAGCAGCTTAGCTTGGGGAGATCAGCCCCAGCATTTT. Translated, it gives CASSLAWGDQPQHF.

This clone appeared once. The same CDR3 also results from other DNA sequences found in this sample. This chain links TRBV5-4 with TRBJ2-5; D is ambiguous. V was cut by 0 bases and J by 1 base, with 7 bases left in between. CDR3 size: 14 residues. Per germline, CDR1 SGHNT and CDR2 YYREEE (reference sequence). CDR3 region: CASSLVGGQETQYF. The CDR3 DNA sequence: TGTGCCAGCAGCTTGGTCGGTGGCCAAGAGACCCAGTACTTC. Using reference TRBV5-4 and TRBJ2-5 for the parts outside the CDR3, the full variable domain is ETGVTQSPTHLIKTRGQQVTLRCSSQSGHNTVSWYQQALGQGPQFIFQYYREEENGRGNFPPRFSGLQFPNYSSELNVNALELDDSALYLCASSLVGGQETQYFGPGTRLLVL.

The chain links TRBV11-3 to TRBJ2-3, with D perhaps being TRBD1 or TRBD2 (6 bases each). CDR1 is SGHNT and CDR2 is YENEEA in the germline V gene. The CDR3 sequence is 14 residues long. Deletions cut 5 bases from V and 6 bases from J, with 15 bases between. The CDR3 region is CASSLGGLGDTQYF. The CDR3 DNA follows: TGTGCCAGCAGCCTGGGGGGCCTGGGGGATACGCAGTATTTT.

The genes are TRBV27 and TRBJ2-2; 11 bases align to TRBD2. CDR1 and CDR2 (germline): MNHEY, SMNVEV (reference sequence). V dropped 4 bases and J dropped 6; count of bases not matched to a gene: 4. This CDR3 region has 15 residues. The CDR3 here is CASSSGSGRAGELFF. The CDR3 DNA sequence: TGTGCCAGCAGTTCGGGTAGCGGGAGGGCCGGGGAGCTGTTTTTT.

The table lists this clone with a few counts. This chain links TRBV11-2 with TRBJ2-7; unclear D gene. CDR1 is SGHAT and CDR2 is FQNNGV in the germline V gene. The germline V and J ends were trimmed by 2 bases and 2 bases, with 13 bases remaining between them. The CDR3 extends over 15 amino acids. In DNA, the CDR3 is TGTGCCAGCAGCTTAACCTTGGTAGAGACCTACGAGCAGTACTTC. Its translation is CASSLTLVETYEQYF.